Reported below is one TCR beta chain. Its antigen is not identified. The data were taken from a study of T cell repertoires in cytomegalovirus infection. Each CDR3 protein is one row after TCRdb ran MiXCR on the reads. The sample includes about half a million distinct CDR3 sequences, roughly a third of them seen just once. General study results and limits: Based on cumulative public TCR beta family frequency, carriers of CMV plus the relevant HLA were identified.

This receptor was identified in a human donor in good health (CMV status not recorded). Some clones in this sample may be carry-over from other donors' samples. This sample comprised cultured PBMCs, obtained from culture after CMV antigen stimulation.

The CDR3 sequence is CASSSNRQGAIHEQYF. Written as DNA, the CDR3 is TGTGCCAGCAGCTCTAATAGACAGGGGGCGATCCACGAGCAGTACTTC. The V call is TRBV7-9, the J call TRBJ2-7; 10 bases map to TRBD1. CDR1 is SEHNR, CDR2 FQNEAQ, per germline (reference sequence). CDR3 length equals 16 residues. J was trimmed by 5 bases and V by 4 bases; bases with no gene match: 11.